This T cell receptor beta chain was observed in a study of blood T cell repertoires in COVID-19. The CDR3 covers 12 residues. Trimming left V 4 bases short and J 11 bases short, with 14 bases between. TCRdb's table, derived via immunoSEQ multiplex PCR, lists solely in-frame clones and lacks some. The data show hundreds of thousands of clones, nearly 90% seen once. The material sequenced was PBMCs or T cells enriched from blood (not recorded which). The source of this sequence is a woman aged 18-29 years with acute COVID-19. The rearrangement uses TRBV12-3 or TRBV12-4 and TRBJ1-1, with D maybe TRBD1 (5 bases). Here the CDR3 reads CASSSGGWWAFF. The CDR3 DNA reads as TGTGCCAGCAGTTCGGGGGGTTGGTGGGCTTTCTTT.